A single sample is the source of the 23 T cell receptor beta chains below, sequenced in a study of PD-1 blockade in classical Hodgkin lymphoma. TCRdb keeps only in-frame clones here, not all; method: immunoSEQ multiplex PCR. This table holds 20,000 to 30,000 clones, approximately 67% found once. Patients all relapsed after autologous stem cell transplantation, and there was variation in brentuximab vedotin exposure. The sequencing used peripheral blood mononuclear cells (PBMCs), collected before the second cycle of nivolumab. The receptor set was obtained from a human donor with classical Hodgkin lymphoma.

In DNA form, the CDR3 reads TGTGCCAGCAGCGAGAGGGGGCTCGAGACCGGGGAGCTGTTTTTT. Translating gives CASSERGLETGELFF. The rearrangement uses TRBV7-2 and TRBJ2-2; 7 nucleotides match TRBD1. Germline assignment: CDR1 SGHTA and CDR2 FQGNSA. V shed 5 bases and J 5 bases; nucleotides not matched to a gene: 8. The length of the CDR3 is 15 residues.

A remark on this clone: At one end, the junction sequence differs from germline, possibly due to a read error. This sequence joins TRBV25-1 and TRBJ1-2; tentatively, D is TRBD1 (5 bases). This CDR3 comprises 15 residues. Per germline, CDR1 MGHDK and CDR2 SYGVNS. As DNA, the CDR3 is TGTACCAGCAGTGGCCCAAGTCGGGGGACCTATGGCTACACCTTC. Its protein product is CTSSGPSRGTYGYTF.

V is TRBV9 and J is TRBJ2-2; 8 bases map to TRBD1. Trimming cost V 1 base and J 5 bases; bases outside gene matches: 4. CDR3 length: 15 residues. CDR1 is SGDLS and CDR2 is YYNGEE in the germline V gene. Written as DNA, the CDR3 is TGTGCCAGCAGCGTACAGGGGGCCGTTACCGGGGAGCTGTTTTTT. It yields the protein CASSVQGAVTGELFF. The variable domain in full, with the rest retrieved from reference TRBV9 and TRBJ2-2, is DSGVTQTPKHLITATGQRVTLRCSPRSGDLSVYWYQQSLDQGLQFLIQYYNGEERAKGNILERFSAQQFPDLHSELNLSSLELGDSALYFCASSVQGAVTGELFFGEGSRLTVL.

The V call is TRBV27, the J call TRBJ1-6, with 12 bases fitting TRBD1. V dropped 0 bases and J dropped 11; count of bases not matched to a gene: 2. The germline V gene has CDR1 MNHEY and CDR2 SMNVEV (reference sequence). The CDR3 totals 15 residues. The CDR3, as DNA: TGTGCCAGCAGTTTATCCGGGACAGGGGGCACACCCCTCCACTTT. Residues: CASSLSGTGGTPLHF.

J is TRBJ1-1 and V is TRBV10-3; the match to TRBD1 covers 8 bases. The J segment lost 1 base and the V segment lost 10 bases, leaving 20 bases of the junction unmatched. The germline gives CDR1 ENHRY, CDR2 SYGVKD. CDR3 length: 18 amino acids. The CDR3 is CATTIRDRFVGQNTEAFF. The CDR3 bases are TGTGCCACCACAATCCGGGACAGGTTCGTTGGTCAGAACACTGAAGCTTTCTTT.

The chain recombines TRBV5-1 with TRBJ1-1, with 8 positions matching TRBD1. V lost 0 bases and J lost 4; bases outside the gene matches: 11. The V gene's germline CDR1 is SGHRS and CDR2 YFSETQ. The CDR3 contains 17 residues. CDR3 nucleotides: TGCGCCAGCAGCTTGGCCGTTCAGGGGGCGTGGGGCACTGAAGCTTTCTTT. This gives the protein CASSLAVQGAWGTEAFF.

The chain links TRBV6-4 to TRBJ1-3; TRBD1 is a possible D gene (5 bases). Germline V gene lookup returns CDR1 MRHNA and CDR2 SNTAGT. V lost 2 bases, J lost 9 bases, and 23 bases lay in between. This CDR3 has 17 residues. As DNA, the CDR3 is TGTGCCAGCAGTGACGCATTCCTCCGGGACCGAGTGGCCACCATATATTTT. It specifies CASSDAFLRDRVATIYF.

The rearrangement joins TRBV6-6 to TRBJ1-1, with unresolved D. The CDR3 totals 14 residues. Trimming stripped 0 bases from V and 6 bases from J, with 11 bases between. Germline-derived CDR1 and CDR2 are MNHNY and SVGAGI (reference sequence). CDR3 nucleotide sequence: TGTGCCAGCAGTTACTCCATTGGGCCCGCTGAAGCTTTCTTT. As protein: CASSYSIGPAEAFF.

The chain recombines TRBV11-2 with TRBJ1-4, with TRBD1 matching over 12 bases. From germline, CDR1 is SGHAT and CDR2 FQNNGV. The CDR3 runs to 14 residues. Losses at the gene ends were 7 bases for V and 7 bases for J; bases not matched to a gene: 4. CDR3 sequence reads: CASTTGQGAEKLFF. CDR3 sequence (DNA): TGTGCCAGCACCACGGGACAGGGGGCTGAAAAACTGTTTTTT.

This sequence joins TRBV29-1 and TRBJ1-1; TRBD1 aligns across 8 bases. The V gene's germline CDR1 is SQVTM and CDR2 ANQGSEA. Germline trimming cut 6 bases from V and 7 bases from J; bases unmatched to any gene: 7. The CDR3 runs 12 residues. DNA for the CDR3: TGCAGCGTGGGAAGACAGGGGTTTGAAGCTTTCTTT. It specifies CSVGRQGFEAFF.

DNA for the CDR3: TGTGCCAGCCGGGGGGAGAACAATGAGCAGTTCTTC. The encoded protein is CASRGENNEQFF. The V call is TRBV28, the J call TRBJ2-1; TRBD2 matches at 7 bases. Per the germline V gene, CDR1 is MDHEN and CDR2 is SYDVKM. Losses at the gene ends were 8 bases for V and 5 bases for J; bases not matched to a gene: 3. This CDR3 region has 12 residues.

This clone came up once. This chain uses TRBV19 with TRBJ2-7; maybe TRBD1 (5 bases). V shed 3 bases and J shed 5 bases, with 8 bases lying between them. The CDR3 has 12 residues. The V gene's germline CDR1 is LNHDA and CDR2 SQIVND (reference sequence). CDR3 coding DNA: TGTGCCAGTAGTATGTGGGGCCACGAGCAGTACTTC. It specifies CASSMWGHEQYF.

This clone has just a few counts. The V call is TRBV2, the J call TRBJ1-1; no reliable D call. CDR1 and CDR2 from the germline V gene are SNHLY and FYNNEI. The CDR3 is 13 amino acids. V was cut by 0 bases and J by 7 bases, with 9 bases left in between. The CDR3, as DNA: TGTGCCAGCAGTGAAGCAGGGTTGTATGAAGCTTTCTTT. Encoded protein: CASSEAGLYEAFF.

In its sample, this clone was seen a few times. The chain couples TRBV18 to TRBJ1-2; D ambiguous. The CDR3 sequence is 14 residues long. Trimming took off 4 bases at V and 0 bases at J, with 9 bases between the two ends. The germline CDR1 and CDR2 sequences are KGHSH and LQKENI. CDR3 sequence reads: CASSHGLTNYGYTF. The CDR3 DNA is TGTGCCAGCTCACACGGACTGACTAACTATGGCTACACCTTC.

This clone has only a few counts. The CDR3 here is CASSLVWGLKSYNEQFF. DNA of the CDR3: TGTGCCAGCAGCTTAGTGTGGGGGCTCAAATCCTACAATGAGCAGTTCTTC. The genes are TRBV7-2 and TRBJ2-1, with D perhaps matching TRBD1 (6 bases). The germline V gene encodes CDR1 SGHTA and CDR2 FQGNSA. V lost 1 base to trimming and J lost 1 base, with 14 bases between them. The CDR3 covers 17 residues.

The CDR3 here is CASSFDWTINSPLHF. The DNA for the CDR3 is TGTGCCAGCAGCTTCGATTGGACAATTAATTCACCCCTCCACTTT. The chain couples TRBV7-2 to TRBJ1-6, with D possibly being TRBD1 (5 bases). The germline gives CDR1 SGHTA, CDR2 FQGNSA. The V end lost 3 bases, the J end lost 6 bases, and 12 bases lay between the germline ends. This CDR3 is built from 15 residues. Variable domain in full (rest from reference TRBV7-2 and TRBJ1-6): GAGVSQSPSNKVTEKGKDVELRCDPISGHTALYWYRQSLGQGLEFLIYFQGNSAPDKSGLPSDRFSAERTGGSVSTLTIQRTQQEDSAVYLCASSFDWTINSPLHFGNGTRLTVT.

The chain combines TRBV5-8 with TRBJ1-1; unclear D gene. This CDR3 is 15 amino acids long. Germline lookup yields CDR1 SGHTS and CDR2 YDEGEE. Trimming took 1 base from V and 4 from J, leaving 14 bases between them. Here the CDR3 reads CASSLWVGEGTEAFF. The CDR3 coding sequence is TGTGCCAGCAGCTTGTGGGTTGGTGAGGGCACTGAAGCTTTCTTT.

This clone has just one count. V gene TRBV6-5 combines with J gene TRBJ2-5; D remains unclear. There are 13 residues in the CDR3. V lost 4 bases, J lost 3 bases, and 9 bases lay in between. Germline-derived CDR1 and CDR2 are MNHEY and SVGAGI. The CDR3 bases are TGTGCCAGCAGTTGGGCCCACGAAGAGACCCAGTACTTC. It codes for CASSWAHEETQYF.

The chain couples TRBV5-6 to TRBJ1-1; 9 nucleotides agree with TRBD1. This CDR3 has 15 amino acids. J was trimmed by 3 bases and V by 5 bases; bases with no gene match: 8. Germline-derived CDR1 and CDR2 are SGHDT and YYEEEE. The DNA for the CDR3 is TGTGCCAGCAGTACAGGGGGCGCCCTGGACACTGAAGCTTTCTTT. Translated: CASSTGGALDTEAFF.

The chain couples TRBV27 to TRBJ1-2, with D possibly matching TRBD1 (5 bases). The germline gives CDR1 MNHEY, CDR2 SMNVEV (reference sequence). This CDR3 contains 16 residues. V was pared by 6 bases and J by 0 bases, with 17 bases between. The CDR3 DNA sequence: TGTGCCAGCAGGGTCGGGGGGACGGTTCCTAACTATGGCTACACCTTC. Its translation: CASRVGGTVPNYGYTF.

The chain employs TRBV30 and TRBJ1-5; D is possibly TRBD1 (6 bases). The CDR3 contains 16 residues. The germline CDR1 and CDR2 sequences are GTSNPN and SVGIG (reference sequence). With 2 bases removed from V and 2 bases from J, the gap between germline ends came to 16 bases. The CDR3 region is CAWSPTGGRGNQPQHF. The DNA for the CDR3 is TGTGCCTGGAGTCCGACGGGGGGCCGGGGCAATCAGCCCCAGCATTTT. The full variable domain, with the rest looked up from reference TRBV30 and TRBJ1-5, is SQTIHQWPATLVQPVGSPLSLECTVEGTSNPNLYWYRQAAGRGLQLLFYSVGIGQISSEVPQNLSASRPQDRQFILSSKKLLLSDSGFYLCAWSPTGGRGNQPQHFGDGTRLSIL.

The chain links TRBV19 to TRBJ2-3; 12 bases line up with TRBD2. J lost 6 bases, V lost 1 base, and 11 bases had no gene match. The germline V gene encodes CDR1 LNHDA and CDR2 SQIVND (reference sequence). The CDR3 has 18 amino acids. Here the CDR3 reads CASSIVGTSGSPGDTQYF. DNA of the CDR3: TGTGCCAGTAGTATAGTCGGGACTAGCGGGTCCCCCGGTGATACGCAGTATTTT.

This rearrangement joins TRBV6-5 to TRBJ1-2; no reliable D call. The germline V gene encodes CDR1 MNHEY and CDR2 SVGAGI. The CDR3 consists of 13 residues. V gave up 1 base and J gave up 5 bases, with 8 bases separating them. The CDR3 bases are TGTGCCAGCAGTTACTTACAGAATTATGGCTACACCTTC. Amino acids: CASSYLQNYGYTF.